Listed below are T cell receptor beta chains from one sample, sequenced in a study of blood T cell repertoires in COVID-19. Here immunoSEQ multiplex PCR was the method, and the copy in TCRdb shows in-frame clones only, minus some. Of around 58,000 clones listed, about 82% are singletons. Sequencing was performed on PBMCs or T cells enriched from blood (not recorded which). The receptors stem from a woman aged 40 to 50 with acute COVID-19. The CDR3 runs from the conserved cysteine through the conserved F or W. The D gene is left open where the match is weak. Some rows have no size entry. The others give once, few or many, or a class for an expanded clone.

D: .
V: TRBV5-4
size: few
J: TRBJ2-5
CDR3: CASSTRTFQETQYF
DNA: TGTGCCAGCAGCACCCGGACATTCCAAGAGACCCAGTACTTC

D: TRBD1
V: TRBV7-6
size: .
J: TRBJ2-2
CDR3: CASSQGQGAGAGELFF
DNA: TGTGCCAGCAGCCAAGGACAGGGGGCGGGTGCCGGGGAGCTGTTTTTT

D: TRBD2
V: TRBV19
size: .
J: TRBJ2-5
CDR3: CASSGSSGTETQYF
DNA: TGTGCCAGTAGTGGGTCTAGCGGGACGGAGACCCAGTACTTC

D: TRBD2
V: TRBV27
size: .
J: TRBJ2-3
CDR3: CASSLSAGGGTDTQYF
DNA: TGTGCCAGCAGTTTATCTGCGGGAGGGGGCACAGATACGCAGTATTTT

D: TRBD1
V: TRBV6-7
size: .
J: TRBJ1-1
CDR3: CASKRQGDTEAFF
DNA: TGTGCCAGCAAGAGACAGGGGGACACTGAAGCTTTCTTT

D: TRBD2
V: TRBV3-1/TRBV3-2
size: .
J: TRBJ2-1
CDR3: CASRQGTSGVNEQFF
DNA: TGTGCCAGCAGACAAGGGACTAGCGGAGTTAATGAGCAGTTCTTC

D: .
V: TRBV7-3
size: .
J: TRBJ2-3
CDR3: CASSLYGSGPTDTQYF
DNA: TGTGCCAGCAGCTTATACGGTAGCGGACCCACAGATACGCAGTATTTT

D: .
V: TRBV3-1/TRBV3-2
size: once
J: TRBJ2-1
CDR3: CASSRLAGPEQFF
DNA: TGTGCCAGCAGCCGCTTGGCGGGTCCTGAGCAGTTCTTC

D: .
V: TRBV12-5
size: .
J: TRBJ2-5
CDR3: CASGLIGAKTQYF
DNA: TGTGCTAGTGGTTTGATTGGGGCCAAGACCCAGTACTTC

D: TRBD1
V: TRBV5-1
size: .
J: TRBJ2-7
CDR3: CASSLEGQGVHEQYF
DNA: TGCGCCAGCAGCTTGGAAGGACAGGGGGTCCACGAGCAGTACTTC

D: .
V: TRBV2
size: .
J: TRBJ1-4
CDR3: CASSEWQLANEKLFF
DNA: TGTGCCAGCAGTGAATGGCAGCTAGCTAATGAAAAACTGTTTTTT

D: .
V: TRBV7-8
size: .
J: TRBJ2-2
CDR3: CASSPVPITGELFF
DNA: TGTGCCAGCAGCCCAGTCCCGATAACCGGGGAGCTGTTTTTT

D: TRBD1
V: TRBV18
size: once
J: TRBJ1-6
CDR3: CASSARDRANSPLHF
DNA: TGTGCCAGCTCAGCAAGGGACAGAGCGAATTCACCCCTCCACTTT

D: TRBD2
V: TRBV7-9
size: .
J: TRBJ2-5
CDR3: CASSSLAGGAETQYF
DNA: TGTGCCAGCAGCTCATTAGCGGGGGGAGCAGAGACCCAGTACTTC

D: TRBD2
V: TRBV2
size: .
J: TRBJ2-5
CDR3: CASSVAGGFQETQYF
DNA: TGTGCCAGCAGTGTCGCGGGAGGGTTCCAAGAGACCCAGTACTTC

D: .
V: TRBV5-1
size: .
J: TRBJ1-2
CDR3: CASSSDGYGYTF
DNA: TGCGCCAGCAGCAGCGACGGCTATGGCTACACCTTC

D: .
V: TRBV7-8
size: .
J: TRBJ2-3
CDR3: CASSFGVTDTQYF
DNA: TGTGCCAGCAGCTTCGGAGTCACAGATACGCAGTATTTT

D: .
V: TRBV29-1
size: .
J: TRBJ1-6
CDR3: CSVGKGDNSPLHF
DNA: TGCAGCGTTGGTAAGGGGGATAATTCACCCCTCCACTTT

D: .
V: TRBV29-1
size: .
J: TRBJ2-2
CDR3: CSVDAGYTGELFF
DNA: TGCAGCGTTGACGCGGGTTACACCGGGGAGCTGTTTTTT

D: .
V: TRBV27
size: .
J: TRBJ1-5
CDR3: CAAGSYSNQPQHF
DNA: TGTGCCGCAGGGTCCTATAGCAATCAGCCCCAGCATTTT

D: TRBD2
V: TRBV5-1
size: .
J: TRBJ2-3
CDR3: CASGGGLATDTQYF
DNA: TGCGCCAGCGGTGGGGGACTAGCGACAGATACGCAGTATTTT

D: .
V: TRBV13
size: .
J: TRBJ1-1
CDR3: CASSFPVNTEAFF
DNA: TGTGCCAGCAGCTTCCCGGTGAACACTGAAGCTTTCTTT

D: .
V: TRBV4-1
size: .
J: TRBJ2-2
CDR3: CASSQDPGVGELFF
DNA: TGCGCCAGCAGCCAAGATCCCGGGGTAGGGGAGCTGTTTTTT

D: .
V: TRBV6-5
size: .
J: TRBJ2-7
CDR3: CASSRGVAYEQYF
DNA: TGTGCCAGCAGCAGGGGAGTGGCCTACGAGCAGTACTTC

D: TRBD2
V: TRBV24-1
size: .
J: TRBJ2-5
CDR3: CATTGFLAGGGETQYF
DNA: TGTGCCACCACCGGGTTCCTCGCGGGAGGTGGCGAGACCCAGTACTTC

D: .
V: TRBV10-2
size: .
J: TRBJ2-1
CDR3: CASSEFGYPRPGSYNEQFF
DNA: TGCGCCAGCAGTGAGTTCGGGTACCCCCGGCCGGGGTCCTACAATGAGCAGTTCTTC

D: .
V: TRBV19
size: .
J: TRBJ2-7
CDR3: CASSIGGSGNEQYF
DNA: TGTGCCAGTAGTATCGGAGGGTCCGGGAACGAGCAGTACTTC

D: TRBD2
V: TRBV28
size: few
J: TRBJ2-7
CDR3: CASSLLSGLAGNEQYF
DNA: TGTGCCAGCAGTTTATTATCGGGACTAGCGGGAAACGAGCAGTACTTC

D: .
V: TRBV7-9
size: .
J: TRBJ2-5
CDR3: CASSPQETQYF
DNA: TGTGCCAGCAGCCCCCAGGAGACCCAGTACTTC